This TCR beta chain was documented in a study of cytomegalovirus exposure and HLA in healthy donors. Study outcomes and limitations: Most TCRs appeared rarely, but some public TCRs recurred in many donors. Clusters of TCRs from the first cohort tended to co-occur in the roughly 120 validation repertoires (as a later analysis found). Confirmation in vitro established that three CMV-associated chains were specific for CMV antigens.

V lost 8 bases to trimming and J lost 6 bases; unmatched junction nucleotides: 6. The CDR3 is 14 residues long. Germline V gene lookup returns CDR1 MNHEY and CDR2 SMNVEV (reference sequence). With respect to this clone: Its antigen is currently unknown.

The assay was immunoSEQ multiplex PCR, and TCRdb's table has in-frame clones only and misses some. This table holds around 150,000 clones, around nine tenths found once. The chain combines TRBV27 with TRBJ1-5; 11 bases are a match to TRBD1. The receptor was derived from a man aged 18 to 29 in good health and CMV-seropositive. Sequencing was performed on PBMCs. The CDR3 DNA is TGTGCCAGCCGGACAGGGGGCGAAGGTCAGCCCCAGCATTTT. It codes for CASRTGGEGQPQHF.